The 29 T cell receptor beta chains presented below share a single source sample, sequenced in a study of blood T cell repertoires in COVID-19. The data were produced by immunoSEQ multiplex PCR, yet TCRdb's version contains in-frame clones alone and is incomplete. The sample records more than 150,000 clones, around 94% being singletons. The material sequenced was peripheral blood. Receptor source: a man aged 30-40 years with COVID-19, enrolled during active disease.

V gene TRBV11-1 combines with J gene TRBJ2-1; possibly TRBD2 for D (7 bases). CDR3 length: 12 amino acids. V dropped 5 bases and J dropped 11 bases, with 13 bases sitting between them. Germline CDR1 and CDR2: SGHAT and FQDESV (reference sequence). For the CDR3, the DNA is TGTGCCAGCAGCAGGGGGGGGGACCAGCAGTTCTTC. This sequence encodes CASSRGGDQQFF.

This chain joins TRBV6-1 and TRBJ1-5, with 10 bases matching TRBD1. Per the germline V gene, CDR1 is MNHNS and CDR2 is SASEGT. V gave up 3 bases and J gave up 5 bases; unmatched junction bases: 7. This CDR3 is 16 amino acids long. CDR3 residues: CASSDFDGTGDQPQHF. CDR3 nucleotide sequence: TGTGCCAGCAGTGACTTTGATGGGACAGGGGATCAGCCCCAGCATTTT.

This chain uses TRBV29-1 with TRBJ1-1, with TRBD1 as a possible D gene (6 bases). Trimming removed 6 bases at V and 4 bases at J, with 18 bases between. Germline V CDR1 and CDR2: SQVTM, ANQGSEA. This CDR3 is built from 14 residues. The CDR3 coding sequence is TGCAGCGTCGCCCGTACCACAGGGAGCACTGAAGCTTTCTTT. This translates into CSVARTTGSTEAFF.

The chain combines TRBV12-3 or TRBV12-4 with TRBJ1-2, with TRBD1 as a possible D gene (5 bases). This CDR3 is 13 amino acids long. V lost 6 bases to trimming and J lost 2 bases, with 10 bases between them. This chain's CDR3 is CASRDQGNYGYTF. The CDR3 DNA sequence: TGTGCCAGCAGGGACCAGGGAAACTATGGCTACACCTTC.

V usage is TRBV4-1 and J usage is TRBJ1-6; 9 bases map to TRBD1. CDR3 length: 16 amino acids. V lost 3 bases, J lost 10 bases, and 10 bases stayed unmatched. Germline values: CDR1 MGHRA, CDR2 YSYEKL. The CDR3: CASSQGQGRIGSPLHF. The CDR3 region has the DNA TGCGCCAGCAGCCAGGGACAGGGAAGAATAGGGTCACCCCTCCACTTT.

The rearrangement links TRBV13 to TRBJ1-1, with D uncertain. The CDR3 spans 13 residues. Germline CDR1 reads PRHDT; CDR2 reads FYEKMQ (reference sequence). V lost 5 bases and J 1 base, leaving 8 bases between the germline ends. CDR3 region: CASSHQENTEAFF. The DNA of the CDR3 is TGTGCCAGCAGCCACCAGGAGAACACTGAAGCTTTCTTT.

The gene calls are TRBV10-1 and TRBJ2-2; 7 bases match TRBD2. The V and J ends lost 2 bases and 13 bases, in that order; junction bases with no gene match: 7. The CDR3 is 13 residues long. The germline V gene has CDR1 WNHNN and CDR2 SYGVQD (reference sequence). The CDR3 nucleotides read TGCGCCAGCAGTGAGCCGTGGGGAGGGTTGCTGTTTTTT. This sequence encodes CASSEPWGGLLFF.

The CDR3 sequence: CASRGETGQPQHF. The CDR3 DNA reads as TGTGCCAGTAGAGGAGAGACGGGACAGCCCCAGCATTTT. The V gene is TRBV2, the J gene TRBJ1-5; D is uncertain. The germline V gene has CDR1 SNHLY and CDR2 FYNNEI. Trimming shortened V by 9 bases and J by 7 bases, and 16 bases separated the two germline ends. The CDR3 has 13 residues. The entire variable domain, with the rest obtained from reference TRBV2 and TRBJ1-5, is as follows: EPEVTQTPSHQVTQMGQEVILRCVPISNHLYFYWYRQILGQKVEFLVSFYNNEISEKSEIFDDQFSVERPDGSNFTLKIRSTKLEDSAMYFCASRGETGQPQHFGDGTRLSIL.

This chain connects TRBV18 to TRBJ1-1; a weak D match, TRBD1 (6 bases). The V gene lost 7 bases and the J gene lost 10 bases, with 19 bases spanning the gap. The CDR3 sequence is 13 residues long. The germline gives CDR1 KGHSH, CDR2 LQKENI. The DNA of the CDR3 is TGTGCCAGCTTCTACCTTCGGGAGGGGGGAGCTTTCTTT. This sequence encodes CASFYLREGGAFF.

This clone was recorded a few times. The V gene is TRBV7-9, the J gene TRBJ2-7, with 7 bases identical to TRBD1. Trimming took 3 bases from V and 3 from J; bases not matched to a gene: 11. The CDR3 is 16 residues long. The germline CDR1 and CDR2 sequences are SEHNR and FQNEAQ (reference sequence). The CDR3 region is CASSLGRQGSLYEQYF. CDR3 nucleotides: TGTGCCAGCAGCTTGGGCCGACAGGGCTCCCTCTACGAGCAGTACTTC.

The chain joins TRBV3-1 (or the pseudogene TRBV3-2) to TRBJ2-5, with 7 bases fitting TRBD2. V trimming: 2 bases; J trimming: 5 bases; junction bases outside the gene matches: 8. Looked up from germline, CDR1 is LGHDT and CDR2 is YNNKEL (reference sequence). This CDR3 has 15 amino acids. The CDR3 DNA reads TGTGCCAGCAGCCAACCCTCCTCCGGGAGGGAGACCCAGTACTTC. This codes for CASSQPSSGRETQYF.

The chain joins TRBV19 to TRBJ1-2; possible D gene TRBD1, 6 bases. Trimming pared 6 bases from V and 7 bases from J, leaving 24 bases between. The CDR3 runs 16 residues. The germline CDR1 and CDR2 sequences are LNHDA and SQIVND (reference sequence). CDR3 residues: CASREGSQQGLFGYTF. The CDR3 region has the DNA TGTGCCAGTAGAGAGGGGAGTCAACAGGGTCTTTTTGGCTACACCTTC.

The chain carries TRBV20-1 and TRBJ2-3; 8 nucleotides agree with TRBD2. The germline V gene encodes CDR1 DFQATT and CDR2 SNEGSKA (reference sequence). There are 14 residues in the CDR3. With V trimmed by 6 bases and J by 2 bases, 7 bases remained unmatched. The CDR3 region is CSASSGAHTDTQYF. CDR3 DNA: TGCAGTGCCAGTAGCGGGGCGCACACAGATACGCAGTATTTT.

The chain is built from TRBV7-9 and TRBJ2-7; D not resolved. Trimming shortened V by 7 bases and J by 5 bases, and 9 bases separated the two germline ends. This CDR3 region has 11 residues. From germline, CDR1 is SEHNR and CDR2 FQNEAQ (reference sequence). CDR3 in amino acids: CASILDHEQYF. For the CDR3, the DNA is TGTGCCAGCATTCTAGACCACGAGCAGTACTTC.

The chain joins TRBV3-1 (or the pseudogene TRBV3-2) to TRBJ1-4; no reliable D call. This CDR3 region has 13 residues. The germline V and J ends were trimmed by 4 bases and 6 bases, with 9 bases remaining between them. Germline V gene data show CDR1 as LGHDT and CDR2 as YNNKEL (reference sequence). CDR3 nucleotide sequence: TGTGCCAGCAGCCCACCGGGGTATGAAAAACTGTTTTTT. Its translation is CASSPPGYEKLFF.

This chain joins TRBV10-3 and TRBJ2-6; a weak D match, TRBD2 (5 bases). This CDR3 spans 14 amino acids. V lost 2 bases and J 10 bases, leaving 12 bases between the germline ends. In germline, CDR1 is ENHRY, CDR2 SYGVKD. The CDR3 sequence is CAISEVFGSNVLTF. The CDR3 DNA reads as TGTGCCATCAGTGAGGTTTTTGGGAGTAACGTCCTGACTTTC.

The CDR3 loop reads CASTPLVQGTDTQYF. The CDR3 coding sequence is TGTGCCAGCACTCCCTTGGTGCAGGGCACAGATACGCAGTATTTT. The chain links TRBV2 to TRBJ2-3; D remains ambiguous. The CDR3 has 15 amino acids. CDR1 and CDR2 (germline): SNHLY, FYNNEI. The V gene lost 7 bases and the J gene lost 1 base, with 15 bases spanning the gap.

This chain connects TRBV3-1 (or the pseudogene TRBV3-2) to TRBJ2-1; possible D gene TRBD1, 5 bases. V was shortened by 3 bases and J by 3 bases, with 9 bases between the two germline ends. The CDR3 has 14 residues. Germline V CDR1 and CDR2: LGHDT, YNNKEL (reference sequence). The CDR3 region is CASSHQGVYNEQFF. DNA for the CDR3: TGTGCCAGCAGCCATCAAGGGGTCTACAATGAGCAGTTCTTC.

For this clone: This CDR3 is also generated by other DNA sequences in the sample. V usage is TRBV12-3 or TRBV12-4 and J usage is TRBJ1-1, with a possible D match to TRBD1 (5 bases). V was cut by 5 bases and J by 1 base, with 5 bases left in between. The CDR3 is made up of 12 amino acids. The CDR3 coding sequence is TGTGCCAGCAGTAGGGGGAACACTGAAGCTTTCTTT. The encoded protein is CASSRGNTEAFF.

The CDR3 region is CASSLDGTGSSYGYTF. The CDR3 DNA reads as TGTGCCAGCAGCTTAGATGGGACAGGATCGTCGTATGGCTACACCTTC. The rearrangement uses TRBV11-2 and TRBJ1-2; TRBD1 matches 8 bases. Trimming removed 0 bases from V and 5 bases from J; junction bases left unmatched: 8. Germline lookup yields CDR1 SGHAT and CDR2 FQNNGV. The CDR3 is 16 amino acids.

The V and J genes are TRBV20-1 and TRBJ1-5; the D gene is possibly TRBD1 (6 bases). Between the trimmed V and J ends, which lost 3 bases and 1 base, there was a span of 10 bases. In germline, CDR1 is DFQATT, CDR2 SNEGSKA (reference sequence). The CDR3 has 14 residues. CDR3 nucleotide sequence: TGCAGTGCTAGTGAGGGGGGGAGCAATCAGCCCCAGCATTTT. Translated, it gives CSASEGGSNQPQHF.

CDR3 sequence reads: CASSQGPAGGPGEQYF. Written as DNA, the CDR3 is TGTGCCAGCAGCCAAGGTCCAGCGGGGGGGCCGGGCGAGCAGTACTTC. This rearrangement joins TRBV3-1 (or the pseudogene TRBV3-2) to TRBJ2-7, with 10 bases matching TRBD2. V lost 1 base and J lost 6; bases outside the gene matches: 9. This CDR3 contains 16 residues. The germline gives CDR1 LGHDT, CDR2 YNNKEL (reference sequence).

J is TRBJ1-1 and V is TRBV6-5; 7 bases map to TRBD1. CDR1 is MNHEY and CDR2 is SVGAGI in the germline V gene. With V trimmed by 4 bases and J by 4 bases, 6 bases remained unmatched. CDR3 size: 14 residues. Here the CDR3 reads CASSLGQLPTEAFF. Written as DNA, the CDR3 is TGTGCCAGCAGTTTGGGACAGCTGCCCACTGAAGCTTTCTTT.

This sequence joins TRBV29-1 and TRBJ2-1, with 7 nucleotides matching TRBD1. Germline V gene sequence: CDR1 SQVTM, CDR2 ANQGSEA. V dropped 0 bases and J dropped 4; count of bases not matched to a gene: 9. The CDR3 sequence is 16 residues long. The CDR3 DNA sequence: TGCAGCGTTGAAGATCTTGAGACAGGGAAATACAATGAGCAGTTCTTC. This translates into CSVEDLETGKYNEQFF.

This clone was detected once. V gene TRBV7-9 combines with J gene TRBJ2-5; a weak D match, TRBD1 (6 bases). V was shortened by 5 bases and J by 2 bases, with 12 bases between the two germline ends. The CDR3 sequence is 14 residues long. Looked up from germline, CDR1 is SEHNR and CDR2 is FQNEAQ (reference sequence). In DNA, the CDR3 is TGTGCCAGCAGCCTAGGGACAACGCAAGAGACCCAGTACTTC. Encoded protein: CASSLGTTQETQYF.

The chain employs TRBV2 and TRBJ2-2; D is unclear. Germline assignment: CDR1 SNHLY and CDR2 FYNNEI. V was pared by 3 bases and J by 4 bases, with 15 bases between. CDR3 length equals 16 residues. CDR3 amino acids: CASSDSSPGGTGELFF. The CDR3 DNA follows: TGTGCCAGCAGTGACAGTTCTCCTGGTGGCACCGGGGAGCTGTTTTTT.

CDR3: CASKPLPGQGGYGYTF. In DNA form, the CDR3 reads TGTGCCAGCAAACCTCTTCCGGGACAGGGAGGCTATGGCTACACCTTC. The gene calls are TRBV27 and TRBJ1-2; 9 nucleotides line up with TRBD1. CDR3 length equals 16 residues. V was pared by 7 bases and J by 4 bases, with 13 bases of the junction left unmatched. The germline V gene has CDR1 MNHEY and CDR2 SMNVEV (reference sequence).

The rearrangement links TRBV6-6 to TRBJ1-4; D might be TRBD1 (6 bases). This CDR3 is 15 amino acids long. Germline V gene sequence: CDR1 MNHNY, CDR2 SVGAGI (reference sequence). The V gene lost 4 bases and the J gene lost 8 bases, with 17 bases spanning the gap. This CDR3 is CASSFGAGAVEKLFF. The CDR3 DNA is TGTGCCAGCAGTTTCGGAGCAGGGGCGGTCGAAAAACTGTTTTTT.

The rearrangement uses TRBV18 and TRBJ2-4, with TRBD2 matching over 7 bases. CDR1 is KGHSH, CDR2 LQKENI, per germline. Trimming removed 3 bases from V and 2 bases from J; junction bases left unmatched: 1. The CDR3 is 14 residues long. CDR3 loop: CASSPGGTKNIQYF. The DNA for the CDR3 is TGTGCCAGCTCACCGGGAGGGACCAAAAACATTCAGTACTTC.